The 32 T cell receptor beta chains below were found in one sample sequenced in a study of blood T cell repertoires in COVID-19. Sequencing was performed with immunoSEQ multiplex PCR; in TCRdb, only in-frame clones are kept and a portion is missing. This table has some 300,000 clones, around 90% appearing once. Sample: peripheral blood. These TCRs come from a man aged 65 to 79 with acute or convalescent COVID-19.

The chain recombines TRBV7-8 with TRBJ2-1, with D possibly being TRBD1 (5 bases). Germline CDR1 SGHVS, CDR2 FQNEAQ. Trimming removed 5 bases at V and 7 bases at J, with 18 bases between. This CDR3 contains 15 residues. The CDR3 DNA is TGTGCCAGCAGCCAAATGGGGCGCGGTCGGAATGAGCAGTTCTTC. Amino acids: CASSQMGRGRNEQFF.

The chain uses TRBV19 and TRBJ1-1; D might be TRBD1 (5 bases). Trimming removed 1 base from V and 1 base from J, with 7 bases in between. The CDR3 is made up of 14 amino acids. In germline, CDR1 is LNHDA, CDR2 SQIVND (reference sequence). CDR3 DNA: TGTGCCAGTAGTATAGTGGGGGGGAACACTGAAGCTTTCTTT. Amino acid sequence: CASSIVGGNTEAFF.

This clone has only one observation. CDR3 in amino acids: CASSGNSRYEGGELFF. The CDR3 DNA follows: TGTGCCAGCAGCGGAAACTCCCGCTATGAGGGCGGGGAGCTGTTTTTT. The chain carries TRBV9 and TRBJ2-2; a possible D gene is TRBD2 (5 bases). V lost 3 bases and J lost 7, with 19 bases in between. The CDR3 sequence is 16 residues long. Germline V gene data show CDR1 as SGDLS and CDR2 as YYNGEE.

The V call is TRBV15, the J call TRBJ2-3; possible D gene TRBD2, 6 bases. V was pared by 0 bases and J by 1 base, with 17 bases between. The CDR3 loop spans 18 amino acids. Germline V gene sequence: CDR1 LNHNV, CDR2 YYDKDF (reference sequence). The CDR3 sequence is CATSRDHARGPRTDTQYF. The CDR3 DNA reads TGTGCCACCAGCAGAGACCATGCGCGGGGCCCCCGCACAGATACGCAGTATTTT.

The chain recombines TRBV6-2 or TRBV6-3 with TRBJ2-1; TRBD2 might be the D (6 bases). V lost 5 bases, J lost 0 bases, and 14 bases lay in between. This CDR3 contains 16 residues. Germline V CDR1 and CDR2: MNHEY, SVGEGT. CDR3 DNA sequence: TGTGCCAGCAGTCTCCCCAAAGCGGGCTCCTACAATGAGCAGTTCTTC. It encodes CASSLPKAGSYNEQFF.

The chain is built from TRBV11-2 and TRBJ2-4, with a possible D match to TRBD1 (6 bases). The V gene's germline CDR1 is SGHAT and CDR2 FQNNGV. V was cut by 2 bases and J by 3 bases, with 14 bases left in between. This CDR3 is 16 amino acids long. The CDR3 nucleotides are TGTGCCAGCAGCTTAAGGGGGAGAATGGACAAAAACATTCAGTACTTC. Amino acids: CASSLRGRMDKNIQYF.

CDR3 sequence: CASSSTGGDTQYF. CDR3 nucleotides: TGTGCCAGCAGCTCAACAGGGGGAGATACGCAGTATTTT. V is TRBV7-3 and J is TRBJ2-3; 8 positions match TRBD1. Germline V gives CDR1 SGHTA, CDR2 FQGTGA. CDR3 size: 13 residues. Trimming removed 4 bases from V and 5 bases from J; junction bases left unmatched: 2.

This chain joins TRBV5-1 and TRBJ2-2, with D hard to call. The CDR3 spans 15 residues. From germline, CDR1 is SGHRS and CDR2 YFSETQ. V was cut by 1 base and J by 4 bases, with 11 bases left in between. CDR3 amino acids: CASSLRDRGTGELFF. The CDR3 DNA reads as TGCGCCAGCAGCTTGAGAGACCGCGGCACCGGGGAGCTGTTTTTT.

The chain recombines TRBV28 with TRBJ1-1; a possible D gene is TRBD1 (6 bases). Germline V lookup: CDR1 MDHEN, CDR2 SYDVKM. CDR3 length: 14 residues. Trimming cost V 6 bases and J 9 bases, with 20 bases left between them. The CDR3 loop reads CASRTDRPPIQAFF. CDR3 in DNA: TGTGCCAGCAGGACCGACAGGCCCCCGATTCAAGCTTTCTTT.

The chain combines TRBV6-1 with TRBJ1-4; no definite D call. In germline, CDR1 is MNHNS, CDR2 SASEGT. The CDR3 contains 12 residues. Trimming shortened V by 2 bases and J by 12 bases, and 10 bases separated the two germline ends. As DNA, the CDR3 is TGTGCCAGCAGTGAACGTTTTGAGGAACTGTTTTTT. This gives the protein CASSERFEELFF.

This clone came up once. This rearrangement joins TRBV5-4 to TRBJ2-3; TRBD1 aligns across 10 bases. Germline CDR1 is SGHNT and CDR2 is YYREEE (reference sequence). The CDR3 covers 15 residues. J was trimmed by 6 bases and V by 0 bases; bases with no gene match: 4. Here the CDR3 reads CASSLADRGRDTQYF. The CDR3, as DNA: TGTGCCAGCAGCTTGGCGGACAGGGGGAGGGATACGCAGTATTTT.

The genes are TRBV29-1 and TRBJ1-2; 10 nucleotides match TRBD1. This CDR3 spans 15 amino acids. Germline lookup yields CDR1 SQVTM and CDR2 ANQGSEA. The J segment lost 1 base and the V segment lost 6 bases, leaving 8 bases of the junction unmatched. The CDR3 bases are TGCAGCGTATCGACAGGGGGCCCTCTTAACTATGGCTACACCTTC. Protein sequence: CSVSTGGPLNYGYTF.

The V gene is TRBV29-1, the J gene TRBJ2-2; TRBD2 matches at 11 bases. The germline V gene encodes CDR1 SQVTM and CDR2 ANQGSEA. This CDR3 is 13 amino acids long. With V trimmed by 5 bases and J by 6 bases, 2 bases remained unmatched. The CDR3 coding sequence is TGCAGCGTTAATAGCGGGGGGGCCGGGGAGCTGTTTTTT. This codes for CSVNSGGAGELFF.

The V and J genes are TRBV11-1 and TRBJ2-3; the D gene is possibly TRBD2 (5 bases). The CDR3 consists of 16 residues. The V gene lost 2 bases and the J gene lost 0 bases, with 12 bases spanning the gap. Germline CDR1 and CDR2: SGHAT and FQDESV (reference sequence). The CDR3 reads CASSLNFGLSTDTQYF. CDR3 bases: TGTGCCAGCAGCTTAAATTTTGGACTGAGCACAGATACGCAGTATTTT.

The genes are TRBV28 and TRBJ1-5; 9 bases align to TRBD1. Per the germline V gene, CDR1 is MDHEN and CDR2 is SYDVKM. The CDR3 is made up of 17 amino acids. V dropped 3 bases and J dropped 0; count of bases not matched to a gene: 6. The CDR3 DNA sequence: TGTGCCAGCAGTTTGTACAGGGGGCTAGATAGCAATCAGCCCCAGCATTTT. It codes for CASSLYRGLDSNQPQHF.

A word on this clone: The sample contains more than one DNA sequence encoding this CDR3. The chain has TRBV6-5 and TRBJ1-5; 8 bases match TRBD1. Trimming at V came to 5 bases and at J to 4 bases, leaving 4 bases not matched to a gene. CDR1 and CDR2 (germline): MNHEY, SVGAGI. The CDR3 is 14 residues long. The CDR3 loop reads CASSPTGGNQPQHF. CDR3 bases: TGTGCCAGCAGTCCCACAGGGGGAAATCAGCCCCAGCATTTT.

This clone was found a few times. The gene calls are TRBV2 and TRBJ2-1, with 13 bases identical to TRBD2. The CDR3 sequence is 14 residues long. Germline CDR1 SNHLY, CDR2 FYNNEI. J gave up 9 bases and V 7 bases, and 6 bases lay outside the gene matches. The CDR3 DNA sequence: TGTGCCAGCACCCCGGGACTAGCGGGGCGTGAGCAGTTCTTC. Protein product: CASTPGLAGREQFF.

This clone was found once. Other DNA sequences in this specimen translate into the identical CDR3. The chain carries TRBV18 and TRBJ2-7; TRBD1 matches 8 bases. The CDR3 has 16 residues. V trimming: 0 bases; J trimming: 0 bases; junction bases outside the gene matches: 4. CDR1 KGHSH and CDR2 LQKENI come from the germline V gene. The DNA of the CDR3 is TGTGCCAGCTCACCACCTTTTACAGGGGGCTCCTACGAGCAGTACTTC. This translates into CASSPPFTGGSYEQYF. The whole variable domain, remainder taken from reference TRBV18 and TRBJ2-7, is NAGVMQNPRHLVRRRGQEARLRCSPMKGHSHVYWYRQLPEEGLKFMVYLQKENIIDESGMPKERFSAEFPKEGPSILRIQQVVRGDSAAYFCASSPPFTGGSYEQYFGPGTRLTVT.

The gene calls are TRBV7-2 and TRBJ2-3; 7 bases match TRBD2. The germline gives CDR1 SGHTA, CDR2 FQGNSA. The V and J ends lost 5 bases and 5 bases, in that order; junction bases with no gene match: 7. The CDR3 has 14 amino acids. The DNA for the CDR3 is TGTGCCAGCAGCCTCCTGGGGGGGGGAGATACGCAGTATTTT. This translates into CASSLLGGGDTQYF.

The J gene is TRBJ2-3, the V gene TRBV9, with 9 bases that match TRBD1. Germline V gene lookup returns CDR1 SGDLS and CDR2 YYNGEE. The CDR3 runs to 15 residues. The trim removed 4 bases at V and 3 bases at J, leaving 6 bases unmatched. CDR3 coding DNA: TGTGCCAGCAGCTCGAGGACAGGGGCGACAGATACGCAGTATTTT. It encodes CASSSRTGATDTQYF.

The J gene is TRBJ1-2, the V gene TRBV10-1, with TRBD1 identical over 10 bases. This CDR3 has 16 amino acids. CDR1 is WNHNN and CDR2 is SYGVQD in the germline V gene (reference sequence). V dropped 3 bases and J dropped 4; count of bases not matched to a gene: 8. DNA for the CDR3: TGCGCCAGCAGTGAAGTTCGGGACAGGGGTAGCTATGGCTACACCTTC. It codes for CASSEVRDRGSYGYTF.

The CDR3 is CASSSSGYQETQYF. CDR3 DNA: TGTGCCAGCAGCTCATCAGGGTACCAAGAGACCCAGTACTTC. The genes are TRBV7-6 and TRBJ2-5; TRBD1 might be the D (5 bases). This CDR3 comprises 14 residues. From germline, CDR1 is SGHVS and CDR2 FNYEAQ. Trimming shortened V by 4 bases and J by 0 bases, and 9 bases separated the two germline ends.

A remark on this clone: The sample holds other DNA sequences that translate to the same CDR3. This chain connects TRBV19 to TRBJ2-1, with a tentative D call TRBD2 (5 bases). The CDR3 runs 13 residues. Germline assignment: CDR1 LNHDA and CDR2 SQIVND (reference sequence). V was pared by 4 bases and J by 3 bases, with 7 bases between. CDR3 in amino acids: CASSTGNYNEQFF. The CDR3 region has the DNA TGTGCCAGTAGTACCGGGAACTACAATGAGCAGTTCTTC.

For this clone: Compared with germline, one end of the junction differs, possibly owing to a read error. The chain links TRBV7-3 to TRBJ2-7, with a tentative D call TRBD1 (5 bases). This CDR3 is built from 15 residues. Germline V gene sequence: CDR1 SGHTA, CDR2 FQGTGA. CDR3: CASILNQQVSYEQYF. The CDR3 DNA follows: TGTGCCAGCATCTTAAACCAACAGGTTTCCTACGAGCAGTACTTC.

The chain recombines TRBV30 with TRBJ1-2; no clear D gene. Germline CDR1 reads GTSNPN; CDR2 reads SVGIG (reference sequence). Trimming took off 2 bases at V and 4 bases at J, with 17 bases between the two ends. The CDR3 is 15 residues long. The CDR3 DNA reads TGTGCCTGGAGTCCCTACCTCGGGTTGGGCTATGGCTACACCTTC. It specifies CAWSPYLGLGYGYTF.

In its sample, this clone was seen a few times. The V call is TRBV19, the J call TRBJ1-5; 10 nucleotides agree with TRBD1. Trimming cost V 5 bases and J 6 bases; bases outside gene matches: 7. CDR1 and CDR2 from the germline V gene are LNHDA and SQIVND (reference sequence). The CDR3 covers 15 residues. The CDR3 loop reads CASSETGQGSQPQHF. The CDR3 nucleotides are TGTGCCAGTAGTGAAACGGGACAGGGGTCTCAGCCCCAGCATTTT.

The chain recombines TRBV4-1 with TRBJ1-1; TRBD1 matches 9 bases. V lost 4 bases to trimming and J lost 0 bases; unmatched junction nucleotides: 3. This CDR3 is 15 amino acids long. Germline V gives CDR1 MGHRA, CDR2 YSYEKL. The CDR3, as DNA: TGCGCCAGCAGCCGGACAGGGGTCCTGAACACTGAAGCTTTCTTT. This sequence encodes CASSRTGVLNTEAFF.

The chain joins TRBV7-9 to TRBJ1-6; TRBD1 agrees at 9 bases. Germline-derived CDR1 and CDR2 are SEHNR and FQNEAQ (reference sequence). Trimming cost V 5 bases and J 7 bases; bases outside gene matches: 3. The CDR3 loop spans 14 amino acids. CDR3 sequence reads: CASSGQGLNSPLHF. The CDR3 DNA reads as TGTGCCAGCAGCGGACAGGGGTTAAATTCACCCCTCCACTTT. The complete variable domain, with remaining parts taken from reference TRBV7-9 and TRBJ1-6, reads DTGVSQNPRHKITKRGQNVTFRCDPISEHNRLYWYRQTLGQGPEFLTYFQNEAQLEKSRLLSDRFSAERPKGSFSTLEIQRTEQGDSAMYLCASSGQGLNSPLHFGNGTRLTVT.

The chain has TRBV6-6 and TRBJ1-1; TRBD1 agrees at 9 bases. Trimming cost V 0 bases and J 4 bases; bases outside gene matches: 6. The CDR3 loop spans 16 amino acids. Germline CDR1 and CDR2: MNHNY and SVGAGI (reference sequence). CDR3: CASSYSGGQGGTEAFF. In DNA form, the CDR3 reads TGTGCCAGCAGTTACTCCGGGGGACAGGGCGGCACTGAAGCTTTCTTT.

This chain links TRBV2 with TRBJ1-1, with 7 bases fitting TRBD1. J was trimmed by 5 bases and V by 7 bases; bases with no gene match: 10. The CDR3 is 14 residues long. Germline V gives CDR1 SNHLY, CDR2 FYNNEI. This chain's CDR3 is CASTRQGRGTEAFF. CDR3 DNA sequence: TGTGCCAGCACAAGACAGGGCAGGGGGACTGAAGCTTTCTTT.

V is TRBV15 and J is TRBJ2-3, with D uncertain. CDR1 LNHNV and CDR2 YYDKDF come from the germline V gene (reference sequence). CDR3 length: 13 residues. V dropped 8 bases and J dropped 2 bases, with 11 bases sitting between them. CDR3: CATLQVSTDTQYF. CDR3 bases: TGTGCCACCTTGCAGGTATCCACAGATACGCAGTATTTT.

The V call is TRBV6-6, the J call TRBJ2-3; D unresolved. Germline-derived CDR1 and CDR2 are MNHNY and SVGAGI (reference sequence). This CDR3 is 13 amino acids long. The ends were cut back, 6 bases at V and 2 bases at J, with 9 bases in the middle. The CDR3 loop is CASSDKTTDTQYF. The CDR3 nucleotides are TGTGCCAGCAGCGACAAAACCACAGATACGCAGTATTTT.